The clone carrying this T cell receptor beta chain was seen a few times. Its antigen is as yet unknown. Assay used: immunoSEQ multiplex PCR; TCRdb lists only in-frame clones, some missing. This sample has some 23,000 clones, with just over 70% found just once. Noted time point: week 11, during vaccination. Alongside topical imiquimod, each dose of vaccine comprised 300 ug of mutant IDH1 20-mer peptide. This sample was taken from a study of a mutant IDH1 vaccine in newly diagnosed glioma. About the research overall: Patients were started on vaccination 4-6 weeks after radiotherapy alone, or with temozolomide cycles.

Whole-study results and caveats: Pseudoprogression looked unconnected to shifts in top peripheral T cell clonotypes.

Source: peripheral blood mononuclear cells (PBMCs), taken from a glioma patient whose treatment included an IDH1 peptide vaccine. The clonotype comes from a man in his late teens or twenties with glioma. Some clones in this sample may be carry-over from other donors' samples.

This CDR3 is CASSQEWAGGYGYTF. CDR3 nucleotide sequence: TGCGCCAGCAGCCAAGAATGGGCAGGGGGCTATGGCTACACCTTC. This chain connects TRBV4-3 to TRBJ1-2, with TRBD1 matching over 7 bases. The CDR3 is 15 residues long. Germline lookup yields CDR1 LGHNA and CDR2 YSLEER. With V trimmed by 0 bases and J by 4 bases, 5 bases remained unmatched.